The 30 T cell receptor beta chains listed next were all sequenced from one sample in a study of glioma-infiltrating T cells after dendritic cell vaccination. TCRdb's copy holds only in-frame clones and misses some; the assay was immunoSEQ multiplex PCR. The sample lists tens of thousands of clones; over 75% were seen once. Sequenced material: blood, taken before dendritic cell vaccination. Receptors originate from a human donor with glioblastoma.

The chain is built from TRBV7-2 and TRBJ2-7; 7 bases map to TRBD2. Unmatched junction bases numbered 8, after V lost 3 bases and J lost 3 bases. Germline V CDR1 and CDR2: SGHTA, FQGNSA. The CDR3 covers 15 residues. The CDR3 DNA reads as TGTGCCAGCAGCTTCACAGGCGCGGGAGACTACGAGCAGTACTTC. Amino acids: CASSFTGAGDYEQYF.

CDR3 in DNA: TGTGCCACCTTTTTTGACAGGTTGTACGAGCAGTACTTC. Translation: CATFFDRLYEQYF. V usage is TRBV6-1 and J usage is TRBJ2-7, with a weak D call TRBD1 (6 bases). V gave up 10 bases and J gave up 4 bases, with 17 bases separating them. The CDR3 is 13 residues long. From germline, CDR1 is MNHNS and CDR2 SASEGT.

The gene calls are TRBV14 and TRBJ2-7, with 12 nucleotides matching TRBD2. The germline V gene has CDR1 SGHDN and CDR2 FVKESK. Germline trimming cut 4 bases from V and 7 bases from J; bases unmatched to any gene: 8. The CDR3 totals 15 residues. CDR3: CASSLRLAGEGEQYF. CDR3 nucleotides: TGTGCCAGCAGCCTGCGACTAGCGGGAGAAGGGGAGCAGTACTTC.

The rearrangement links TRBV5-1 to TRBJ1-2, with 8 bases that match TRBD1. Germline V gives CDR1 SGHRS, CDR2 YFSETQ. The CDR3 length is 16 residues. V shed 1 base and J 4 bases; nucleotides not matched to a gene: 9. This CDR3 is CASSLTDRGPAYGYTF. The CDR3 bases are TGCGCCAGCAGCTTGACCGACAGGGGTCCTGCCTATGGCTACACCTTC.

J is TRBJ1-1 and V is TRBV10-2; perhaps TRBD1 as D (6 bases). CDR3 length: 14 residues. Germline CDR1 is WSHSY and CDR2 is SAAADI. Trimming took off 6 bases at V and 0 bases at J, with 11 bases between the two ends. This CDR3 is CASSRTEMNTEAFF. The CDR3 DNA follows: TGCGCCAGCAGCCGGACAGAGATGAACACTGAAGCTTTCTTT.

The rearrangement links TRBV15 to TRBJ2-5; 7 bases agree with TRBD2. The J segment lost 2 bases and the V segment lost 1 base, leaving 7 bases of the junction unmatched. The germline CDR1 and CDR2 sequences are LNHNV and YYDKDF (reference sequence). The CDR3 consists of 16 residues. This chain's CDR3 is CATSRGAGVGQETQYF. Here the CDR3 DNA reads TGTGCCACCAGCAGAGGGGCGGGAGTGGGGCAAGAGACCCAGTACTTC.

This sequence joins TRBV5-1 and TRBJ2-7, with D unclear. The V gene's germline CDR1 is SGHRS and CDR2 YFSETQ. This CDR3 comprises 13 residues. Trimming pared 3 bases from V and 5 bases from J, leaving 12 bases between. The CDR3 spells CASSSWQMDEQYF. The CDR3 DNA reads TGCGCCAGCAGCTCTTGGCAGATGGACGAGCAGTACTTC.

The V and J genes are TRBV9 and TRBJ2-7, with 10 bases matching TRBD1. Per the germline V gene, CDR1 is SGDLS and CDR2 is YYNGEE. V was clipped by 3 bases and J by 1 base; unmatched bases: 13. There are 18 residues in the CDR3. The CDR3 loop is CASSARPGTGAASYEQYF. The DNA for the CDR3 is TGTGCCAGCAGCGCACGTCCCGGGACAGGGGCCGCGTCCTACGAGCAGTACTTC.

This clone was detected only a few times. This chain links TRBV11-2 with TRBJ2-1; 10 nucleotides align to TRBD2. The ends lost 5 bases at V and 5 bases at J; junction bases unmatched: 6. Germline V gives CDR1 SGHAT, CDR2 FQNNGV. The CDR3 consists of 15 residues. Here the CDR3 reads CASSVAGGPNNEQFF. The CDR3 nucleotides are TGTGCCAGCAGCGTAGCGGGGGGACCTAACAATGAGCAGTTCTTC.

In this sample, this clone turned up once. The J gene is TRBJ1-2, the V gene TRBV7-2, with D tentatively TRBD1 (5 bases). Germline values: CDR1 SGHTA, CDR2 FQGNSA. V was shortened by 5 bases and J by 8 bases, with 21 bases between the two germline ends. The CDR3 consists of 15 residues. For the CDR3, the DNA is TGTGCCAGCAGCCCGCGGGATGCGGGGCTTCGGGGCTACACCTTC. This codes for CASSPRDAGLRGYTF.

Only a few counts were recorded for this clone. The chain employs TRBV5-6 and TRBJ1-3; TRBD1 might be the D (6 bases). The CDR3 consists of 16 residues. Germline V gene sequence: CDR1 SGHDT, CDR2 YYEEEE. The V end was cut by 3 bases, the J end by 2 bases, with 15 bases between. In DNA, the CDR3 is TGTGCCAGCAGCTCGGGTGGGGGACAACCTGGAAACACCATATATTTT. It is translated as CASSSGGGQPGNTIYF.

This rearrangement joins TRBV6-1 to TRBJ1-3; D uncertain. Germline-derived CDR1 and CDR2 are MNHNS and SASEGT. The V and J ends lost 6 bases and 1 base respectively, with 7 bases between them. This CDR3 spans 13 amino acids. DNA of the CDR3: TGTGCCAGCAGCCCAGTATCTGGAAACACCATATATTTT. Translated: CASSPVSGNTIYF.

The V gene is TRBV4-1, the J gene TRBJ1-2; 7 bases agree with TRBD1. This CDR3 is 15 amino acids long. Unmatched junction bases numbered 7, after V lost 2 bases and J lost 4 bases. Germline values: CDR1 MGHRA, CDR2 YSYEKL. In DNA form, the CDR3 reads TGCGCCAGCAGCCAACCGACAGGGTTGGGCTATGGCTACACCTTC. Its translation: CASSQPTGLGYGYTF.

The chain employs TRBV6-5 and TRBJ2-7; 10 nucleotides line up with TRBD2. V shed 8 bases, J shed 1 base, and the junction held 5 bases outside the gene matches. Germline lookup yields CDR1 MNHEY and CDR2 SVGAGI. This CDR3 comprises 14 residues. The CDR3 region is CASGRTSGSYEQYF. The CDR3 nucleotides read TGTGCCAGCGGCAGGACTAGCGGTTCCTACGAGCAGTACTTC.

The rearrangement uses TRBV11-2 and TRBJ2-7; D is unresolved. V was trimmed by 3 bases and J by 3 bases, leaving 12 bases between them. The CDR3 runs to 14 residues. Germline loops: CDR1 SGHAT, CDR2 FQNNGV. DNA of the CDR3: TGTGCCAGCAGCTTCACGCTAGACGACTACGAGCAGTACTTC. It specifies CASSFTLDDYEQYF.

A note on this clone: At one boundary the junction diverges from the germline segment, which might be a read error. The sample carries other DNA sequences with the same CDR3. The gene calls are TRBV5-1 and TRBJ2-7, with 10 bases lining up with TRBD1. The CDR3 contains 14 residues. Germline V lookup: CDR1 SGHRS, CDR2 YFSETQ. The DNA for the CDR3 is TGCGCTAGCAGCAGAACCGGGACAGGGGACGAGCAGTACTTC. Translated: CASSRTGTGDEQYF.

V and J are TRBV6-1 and TRBJ1-1; perhaps TRBD1 as D (6 bases). The CDR3 has 15 residues. From germline, CDR1 is MNHNS and CDR2 SASEGT. Trimming removed 3 bases from V and 5 bases from J, with 16 bases in between. CDR3 in amino acids: CASSDGGLGGTEAFF. The CDR3 nucleotides are TGTGCCAGCAGTGATGGGGGCCTGGGTGGGACTGAAGCTTTCTTT.

CDR3 coding DNA: TGTGCCAGTAGTACAATACAGGGGAAGCAGTATTTT. It specifies CASSTIQGKQYF. The V and J genes are TRBV19 and TRBJ2-3, with TRBD1 matching over 7 bases. This CDR3 is 12 amino acids long. V shed 4 bases and J 11 bases; nucleotides not matched to a gene: 6. Germline assignment: CDR1 LNHDA and CDR2 SQIVND (reference sequence).

The genes are TRBV19 and TRBJ2-2, with a tentative D call TRBD2 (6 bases). V lost 8 bases and J lost 7, with 17 bases in between. There are 14 residues in the CDR3. The germline V gene has CDR1 LNHDA and CDR2 SQIVND (reference sequence). CDR3 DNA sequence: TGTGCCAGTCGTTGGGACTTTGGAAGCGGGGAGCTGTTTTTT. Translation gives CASRWDFGSGELFF.

The V and J genes are TRBV5-1 and TRBJ2-5; no firm D call. The germline V gene has CDR1 SGHRS and CDR2 YFSETQ. V gave up 0 bases and J gave up 4 bases, with 10 bases separating them. This CDR3 is built from 14 residues. The CDR3 loop is CASSLGLPIETQYF. CDR3 DNA sequence: TGCGCCAGCAGCTTGGGACTGCCCATAGAGACCCAGTACTTC.

The chain couples TRBV7-6 to TRBJ2-1; a possible D gene is TRBD1 (5 bases). V lost 1 base and J 0 bases, leaving 7 bases between the germline ends. This CDR3 comprises 15 residues. Germline V gene data show CDR1 as SGHVS and CDR2 as FNYEAQ. The CDR3, as DNA: TGTGCCAGCAGCTTAGGGACAAGCTCCTACAATGAGCAGTTCTTC. It specifies CASSLGTSSYNEQFF.

V and J are TRBV27 and TRBJ1-2; 7 positions agree with TRBD1. The V segment lost 6 bases and the J segment 1 base; nucleotides outside the gene matches: 8. The CDR3 is 15 residues long. Germline CDR1 and CDR2: MNHEY and SMNVEV (reference sequence). The CDR3 DNA sequence: TGTGCCAGCAGATCAATGAGGGGGCATAACTATGGCTACACCTTC. Translating gives CASRSMRGHNYGYTF.

The chain joins TRBV7-2 to TRBJ2-1, with a tentative D call TRBD2 (6 bases). The CDR3 loop spans 16 amino acids. Germline loops: CDR1 SGHTA, CDR2 FQGNSA. The V end lost 2 bases, the J end lost 9 bases, and 20 bases lay between the germline ends. The CDR3 DNA reads TGTGCCAGCAGCTTAAGGGGTAAGGGAGGAGTGGGTGAGCAGTTCTTC. Residues: CASSLRGKGGVGEQFF.

V gene TRBV7-9 combines with J gene TRBJ2-5; TRBD2 is a possible D gene (6 bases). Trimming cost V 9 bases and J 3 bases, with 17 bases left between them. CDR1 is SEHNR, CDR2 FQNEAQ, per germline (reference sequence). This CDR3 region has 14 residues. CDR3 coding DNA: TGTGCCAGGGGATCGGCGGGGAAGGAAGAGACCCAGTACTTC. Amino acids: CARGSAGKEETQYF.

The chain has TRBV6-5 and TRBJ2-2; D perhaps matches TRBD2 (5 bases). V lost 11 bases to trimming and J lost 0 bases, with 7 bases between them. This CDR3 has 12 residues. Germline V gene lookup returns CDR1 MNHEY and CDR2 SVGAGI. DNA of the CDR3: TGTGCCCTAGCCTCGAACACCGGGGAGCTGTTTTTT. This sequence encodes CALASNTGELFF.

The CDR3 sequence: CSVRQGSSYEQYF. The CDR3 DNA is TGCAGCGTTAGACAGGGTAGCTCCTACGAGCAGTACTTC. The genes are TRBV29-1 and TRBJ2-7, with 7 bases that match TRBD1. Looked up from germline, CDR1 is SQVTM and CDR2 is ANQGSEA. After removal of 5 bases from V and 0 bases from J, the junction contained 4 bases not matched to a gene. The CDR3 has 13 amino acids.

This clone is a singleton in its sample. The V call is TRBV7-8, the J call TRBJ2-5; the D is unclear. The J call is doubtful: the DNA matches TRBJ2-7 better. The length of the CDR3 is 12 residues. Germline values: CDR1 SGHVS, CDR2 FQNEAQ. The chain's CDR3 is CASSLVSYEQYF. The CDR3 nucleotides read TGTGCCAGCAGCTTAGTGTCCTACGAGCAGTACTTC.

The rearrangement links TRBV5-6 to TRBJ1-4; D unclear. The CDR3 is 16 residues long. Looked up from germline, CDR1 is SGHDT and CDR2 is YYEEEE. Between the trimmed V and J ends, which lost 4 bases and 4 bases, there was a span of 17 bases. The CDR3 loop reads CASSPPAGRINEKLFF. The CDR3 DNA reads as TGTGCCAGCAGCCCCCCAGCGGGGAGAATTAATGAAAAACTGTTTTTT.

The gene calls are TRBV6-5 and TRBJ2-2; no reliable D call. Germline CDR1 is MNHEY and CDR2 is SVGAGI. Deletions cut 6 bases from V and 4 bases from J, with 15 bases between. The CDR3 is made up of 15 amino acids. CDR3 sequence reads: CASRTSPVATGELFF. CDR3 sequence (DNA): TGTGCCAGCAGAACCTCCCCCGTGGCCACCGGGGAGCTGTTTTTT.

The rearrangement joins TRBV20-1 to TRBJ2-5; a weak D match, TRBD1 (6 bases). CDR3 size: 11 residues. V lost 8 bases and J 5 bases, leaving 12 bases between the germline ends. Germline loops: CDR1 DFQATT, CDR2 SNEGSKA (reference sequence). CDR3 residues: CSNRVGETQYF. DNA for the CDR3: TGCAGTAACAGGGTAGGGGAGACCCAGTACTTC.